One and the same sample provided the 8 T cell receptor beta chains below, sequenced in a study of CD8 T cells in ankylosing spondylitis. MiXCR was run by TCRdb on the 5' RACE reads, yielding one entry per CDR3 protein. Found here are 200,000 to 300,000 distinct CDR3 sequences, more than 20% of them singletons; the top ten hold around 0.58%. The sample was blood, either unsorted or a sorted T cell fraction (not recorded which). The origin of the receptors is a male donor with ankylosing spondylitis or in good health (not recorded which).

This clonotype was detected many times. This chain connects TRBV3-1 to TRBJ1-4; D gene ambiguous. The V gene lost 8 bases and the J gene lost 0 bases, with 7 bases spanning the gap. Per the germline V gene, CDR1 is LGHDT and CDR2 is YNNKEL (reference sequence). The CDR3 length is 13 residues. The CDR3: CASSPSTNEKLFF. CDR3 in DNA: TGTGCCAGCTCCCCATCAACTAATGAAAAACTGTTTTTT.

Relative to its sample, this clonotype is medium-sized. At one boundary the junction diverges from the germline segment, which might be a read error. V usage is TRBV20-1 and J usage is TRBJ2-7, with D possibly TRBD1 on 5 matching bases. The CDR3 has 10 amino acids. Germline lookup yields CDR1 DFQATT and CDR2 SNEGSKA (reference sequence). The CDR3 sequence: CSARVETEIF. The DNA of the CDR3 is TGCAGTGCTAGGGTTGAGACAGAAATCTTC.

This clonotype was counted many times. This chain uses TRBV11-2 with TRBJ1-1; tentatively, D is TRBD1 (5 bases). V was cut by 1 base and J by 1 base, with 10 bases left in between. From germline, CDR1 is SGHAT and CDR2 FQNNGV. The CDR3 length is 15 residues. The DNA for the CDR3 is TGTGCCAGCAGCTTAGTTGCAGGGAGGAACACTGAAGCTTTCTTT. It yields the protein CASSLVAGRNTEAFF.

This clonotype was observed many times. This sequence joins TRBV28 and TRBJ2-4; TRBD1 matches 8 bases. This CDR3 contains 14 residues. CDR1 and CDR2 (germline): MDHEN, SYDVKM. V lost 5 bases and J lost 7; bases outside the gene matches: 7. In DNA, the CDR3 is TGTGCCAGCAGTCTCCGACAGGGGTGGAACATTCAGTACTTC. Translated: CASSLRQGWNIQYF.

V is TRBV5-1 and J is TRBJ2-3, with 9 bases aligning to TRBD1. The CDR3 extends over 13 amino acids. The germline V gene has CDR1 SGHRS and CDR2 YFSETQ. With 4 bases clipped from V and 4 bases from J, the junction kept 1 base outside the gene matches. The CDR3 region is CASSRTGADTQYF. The CDR3 coding sequence is TGCGCCAGCAGCAGGACAGGGGCAGATACGCAGTATTTT.

This chain uses TRBV2 with TRBJ2-7; D unresolved. V shed 7 bases and J shed 2 bases, with 9 bases lying between them. This CDR3 has 12 residues. Germline CDR1 is SNHLY and CDR2 is FYNNEI. The CDR3 coding sequence is TGTGCCAGCACGGAACATACCTACGAGCAGTACTTC. It codes for CASTEHTYEQYF.

J is TRBJ1-1 and V is TRBV20-1, with TRBD1 as a possible D gene (6 bases). The CDR3 covers 13 residues. Trimming stripped 5 bases from V and 1 base from J, with 11 bases between. Germline CDR1 DFQATT, CDR2 SNEGSKA (reference sequence). The CDR3 nucleotides are TGCAGTGCTCGATTCAGGGGGAACACTGAAGCTTTCTTT. Translated, it gives CSARFRGNTEAFF.

This sequence joins TRBV20-1 and TRBJ2-6, with D perhaps matching TRBD2 (5 bases). Germline V gene lookup returns CDR1 DFQATT and CDR2 SNEGSKA (reference sequence). CDR3 size: 14 residues. Trimming removed 6 bases at V and 2 bases at J, with 11 bases between. CDR3 DNA: TGCAGTGCCGGGGTTCCTCCTGGGGCCAACGTCCTGACTTTC. Amino acid sequence: CSAGVPPGANVLTF.